These 27 T cell receptor beta chains were sequenced from one sample in a study of radiation and T cells in renal cell carcinoma. TCRdb's table, derived via immunoSEQ multiplex PCR, lists solely in-frame clones and lacks some. The sample records approximately 110,000 clones, roughly 80% being singletons. As to time point: baseline pretreatment blood. Treatment given: 15 Gy SBRT to primary tumor, nephrectomy 4 weeks later. Sequences were derived from blood, sampled from a patient whose treatment included radiotherapy and nephrectomy. All receptors derive from a woman aged 55-75 years with renal cell carcinoma.

This clone was seen more than once but under ten times. V usage is TRBV29-1 and J usage is TRBJ1-3, with D possibly TRBD1 on 6 matching bases. This CDR3 contains 18 residues. Looked up from germline, CDR1 is SQVTM and CDR2 is ANQGSEA. V dropped 6 bases and J dropped 0 bases, with 24 bases sitting between them. CDR3 nucleotides: TGCAGCGTCGTGATGGCGGGACACCCTTTTCTCTCTGGAAACACCATATATTTT. Translation gives CSVVMAGHPFLSGNTIYF.

This chain links TRBV19 with TRBJ2-7, with a possible D match to TRBD1 (5 bases). The CDR3 is made up of 14 amino acids. Germline CDR1 and CDR2: LNHDA and SQIVND (reference sequence). V lost 1 base and J 3 bases, leaving 10 bases between the germline ends. In DNA form, the CDR3 reads TGTGCCAGTAGTATAGGGCAGGGAATCTACGAGCAGTACTTC. Its protein product is CASSIGQGIYEQYF.

The V and J genes are TRBV11-1 and TRBJ2-5, with 8 bases fitting TRBD2. Germline CDR1 SGHAT, CDR2 FQDESV (reference sequence). The trim removed 3 bases at V and 5 bases at J, leaving 8 bases unmatched. This CDR3 has 15 residues. The CDR3 DNA is TGTGCCAGCAGCTTCGGTTCCGGGAGGGCGGAGACCCAGTACTTC. It is translated as CASSFGSGRAETQYF.

The rearrangement uses TRBV19 and TRBJ1-5; TRBD1 matches at 7 bases. CDR3 length equals 14 residues. V lost 3 bases to trimming and J lost 7 bases; unmatched junction nucleotides: 6. Germline CDR1 and CDR2: LNHDA and SQIVND (reference sequence). The CDR3 loop reads CASSILQGEQPQHF. The DNA of the CDR3 is TGTGCCAGTAGTATTCTCCAGGGGGAACAGCCCCAGCATTTT.

This chain joins TRBV29-1 and TRBJ1-1; 8 bases align to TRBD1. The CDR3 covers 14 residues. The germline V gene has CDR1 SQVTM and CDR2 ANQGSEA. Trimming took 5 bases from V and 5 from J; bases not matched to a gene: 10. The CDR3 bases are TGCAGCGTTCGGCAGGGGGCAAGAGAAACTGAAGCTTTCTTT. Amino acid sequence: CSVRQGARETEAFF.

The chain uses TRBV21-1 and TRBJ2-7; the table's D gene call, TRBD2, was not cross checked with the DNA. TRBV21-1 is described as a pseudogene. The CDR3 extends over 14 amino acids. CDR3 sequence: CASSKERGDYEQYF. The CDR3 nucleotides are TGTGCCAGCAGCAAAGAACGCGGGGACTACGAGCAGTACTTC.

The gene calls are TRBV29-1 and TRBJ1-6; no clear D gene. This CDR3 region has 12 residues. V was clipped by 0 bases and J by 8 bases, with 5 bases between them. Germline assignment: CDR1 SQVTM and CDR2 ANQGSEA. In DNA, the CDR3 is TGCAGCGTTGAAGACGGGGATTCACCCCTCCACTTT. Its translation is CSVEDGDSPLHF.

The chain is built from TRBV28 and TRBJ1-2, with D tentatively TRBD1 (6 bases). The germline V gene has CDR1 MDHEN and CDR2 SYDVKM. CDR3 length equals 15 residues. Deletions cut 3 bases from V and 3 bases from J, with 14 bases between. Here the CDR3 reads CASSFGGQGYYGYTF. The CDR3 DNA follows: TGTGCCAGCAGTTTTGGGGGACAAGGATACTATGGCTACACCTTC.

CDR3 nucleotides: TGCGCCAGCAGCTTGGACAGGGGAGGATACGAGCAGTACTTC. Its protein product is CASSLDRGGYEQYF. This rearrangement joins TRBV5-1 to TRBJ2-7, with a tentative D call TRBD1 (7 bases). Trimming pared 0 bases from V and 4 bases from J, leaving 11 bases between. Germline CDR1 and CDR2: SGHRS and YFSETQ. This CDR3 is 14 amino acids long.

The genes are TRBV9 and TRBJ2-1; D remains unclear. CDR1 is SGDLS and CDR2 is YYNGEE in the germline V gene. This CDR3 contains 15 residues. V lost 1 base to trimming and J lost 8 bases, with 16 bases between them. This CDR3 reads CASSVSPGDGDEQFF. As DNA, the CDR3 is TGTGCCAGCAGCGTATCACCCGGCGATGGGGATGAGCAGTTCTTC. Drawing the rest from reference TRBV9 and TRBJ2-1, the complete variable domain is DSGVTQTPKHLITATGQRVTLRCSPRSGDLSVYWYQQSLDQGLQFLIQYYNGEERAKGNILERFSAQQFPDLHSELNLSSLELGDSALYFCASSVSPGDGDEQFFGPGTRLTVL.

This clone has only one observation. The chain couples TRBV5-6 to TRBJ2-2, with TRBD1 matching 7 bases. This CDR3 has 16 residues. V lost 2 bases to trimming and J lost 1 base; unmatched junction nucleotides: 5. CDR1 and CDR2 from the germline V gene are SGHDT and YYEEEE. The CDR3 DNA is TGTGCCAGCAGCTTCATGGACAGGCGGAACACCGGGGAGCTGTTTTTT. Protein sequence: CASSFMDRRNTGELFF.

The genes are TRBV19 and TRBJ1-4; D not certain. This CDR3 spans 15 amino acids. Germline CDR1 reads LNHDA; CDR2 reads SQIVND (reference sequence). V lost 6 bases and J lost 8, with 19 bases in between. CDR3 nucleotide sequence: TGTGCCAGTAGCCTCCGCGGAGGGCTTAGGGAAAAACTGTTTTTT. As protein: CASSLRGGLREKLFF. The full variable domain, its missing parts supplied by reference TRBV19 and TRBJ1-4, is DGGITQSPKYLFRKEGQNVTLSCEQNLNHDAMYWYRQDPGQGLRLIYYSQIVNDFQKGDIAEGYSVSREKKESFPLTVTSAQKNPTAFYLCASSLRGGLREKLFFGSGTQLSVL.

V usage is TRBV7-9 and J usage is TRBJ1-6, with no clear D. Between the trimmed V and J ends, which lost 5 bases and 4 bases, there was a span of 15 bases. This CDR3 region has 16 residues. CDR1 is SEHNR, CDR2 FQNEAQ, per germline (reference sequence). In DNA, the CDR3 is TGTGCCAGCAGCCCCCCAAATCCGCCTTATAATTCACCCCTCCACTTT. This encodes CASSPPNPPYNSPLHF.

Note on this clone: This CDR3 is also generated by other DNA sequences in the sample. J is TRBJ1-1 and V is TRBV28, with unresolved D. Germline CDR1 is MDHEN and CDR2 is SYDVKM. Trimming took off 6 bases at V and 1 base at J, with 6 bases between the two ends. The CDR3 spans 12 residues. The CDR3 protein is CASSSGNTEAFF. For the CDR3, the DNA is TGTGCCAGCAGCTCAGGGAACACTGAAGCTTTCTTT. Filled out from reference TRBV28 and TRBJ1-1, the complete variable domain reads DVKVTQSSRYLVKRTGEKVFLECVQDMDHENMFWYRQDPGLGLRLIYFSYDVKMKEKGDIPEGYSVSREKKERFSLILESASTNQTSMYLCASSSGNTEAFFGQGTRLTVV.

The chain couples TRBV18 to TRBJ1-4, with 8 bases fitting TRBD1. Germline trimming cut 0 bases from V and 8 bases from J; bases unmatched to any gene: 5. The CDR3 has 15 amino acids. Germline CDR1 KGHSH, CDR2 LQKENI. This chain's CDR3 is CASSPPTGVREKLFF. The CDR3 DNA is TGTGCCAGCTCACCACCGACAGGGGTTCGAGAAAAACTGTTTTTT.

The chain combines TRBV9 with TRBJ2-3; D gene uncertain. The V end lost 3 bases, the J end lost 7 bases, and 12 bases lay between the germline ends. The germline CDR1 and CDR2 sequences are SGDLS and YYNGEE. There are 13 residues in the CDR3. CDR3 protein: CASSDGDDHTQYF. CDR3 bases: TGTGCCAGCAGCGACGGAGATGATCATACGCAGTATTTT.

The rearrangement joins TRBV6-5 to TRBJ2-7; 7 nucleotides match TRBD2. This CDR3 has 15 amino acids. Looked up from germline, CDR1 is MNHEY and CDR2 is SVGAGI. J lost 0 bases, V lost 6 bases, and 8 bases had no gene match. This CDR3 is CASRPGREHSYEQYF. The CDR3, as DNA: TGTGCCAGCAGACCGGGGCGGGAGCACTCCTACGAGCAGTACTTC.

This chain joins TRBV27 and TRBJ2-1; TRBD1 matches at 12 bases. This CDR3 is built from 14 residues. With V trimmed by 5 bases and J by 15 bases, 11 bases remained unmatched. Germline-derived CDR1 and CDR2 are MNHEY and SMNVEV (reference sequence). CDR3 sequence: CASSPGQGAFLRFF. CDR3 in DNA: TGTGCCAGCAGTCCGGGACAGGGGGCGTTTCTCCGGTTCTTC.

The chain is built from TRBV18 and TRBJ1-4, with TRBD1 as a possible D gene (5 bases). V shed 6 bases and J shed 6 bases, with 17 bases lying between them. Germline V gene lookup returns CDR1 KGHSH and CDR2 LQKENI. The CDR3 is 15 amino acids. The CDR3 sequence: CASSHQTETHEKLFF. CDR3 sequence (DNA): TGTGCCAGCTCCCACCAGACAGAGACCCATGAAAAACTGTTTTTT.

V is TRBV29-1 and J is TRBJ2-3; possible D gene TRBD2, 6 bases. This CDR3 comprises 17 residues. The germline V gene encodes CDR1 SQVTM and CDR2 ANQGSEA. Trimming cost V 3 bases and J 4 bases, with 23 bases left between them. In DNA, the CDR3 is TGCAGCGTTGATCTTGGTATCGGGAGTCTTAAGTCAGATACGCAGTATTTT. Translating it yields CSVDLGIGSLKSDTQYF.

In this sample, this clone turned up once. The V gene is TRBV4-1, the J gene TRBJ2-5; no definite D call. The tail of the sequence fits TRBJ2-7 better, so the J call may be wrong. Germline V CDR1 and CDR2: MGHRA, YSYEKL. The length of the CDR3 is 13 residues. The CDR3 DNA is TGCGCCAGCAGCCAACAGATCTCCTACGAGCAGTACTTC. As protein: CASSQQISYEQYF.

This clone occurred a few times. This chain joins TRBV27 and TRBJ1-1; 8 bases are shared with TRBD1. CDR1 is MNHEY and CDR2 is SMNVEV in the germline V gene (reference sequence). V lost 3 bases to trimming and J lost 1 base; unmatched junction nucleotides: 1. The CDR3 totals 14 residues. Here the CDR3 reads CASSFGTGNTEAFF. CDR3 nucleotides: TGTGCCAGCAGTTTTGGGACAGGGAACACTGAAGCTTTCTTT.

The DNA for the CDR3 is TGTGCCAGCCGCCCGGGCCCGGGAGAGACCCAGTACTTC. This sequence encodes CASRPGPGETQYF. The chain couples TRBV2 to TRBJ2-5; the D is unclear. The CDR3 extends over 13 amino acids. Germline CDR1 SNHLY, CDR2 FYNNEI. The V gene lost 8 bases and the J gene lost 4 bases, with 14 bases spanning the gap. The full variable domain, its missing parts supplied by reference TRBV2 and TRBJ2-5, is EPEVTQTPSHQVTQMGQEVILRCVPISNHLYFYWYRQILGQKVEFLVSFYNNEISEKSEIFDDQFSVERPDGSNFTLKIRSTKLEDSAMYFCASRPGPGETQYFGPGTRLLVL.

V usage is TRBV19 and J usage is TRBJ2-1; 7 bases are shared with TRBD2. Germline CDR1 and CDR2: LNHDA and SQIVND (reference sequence). The CDR3 is 13 amino acids. V trimming: 9 bases; J trimming: 6 bases; junction bases outside the gene matches: 8. DNA for the CDR3: TGTGCCAGCCGTCGGGGAGGGCGCAATGAGCAGTTCTTC. This translates into CASRRGGRNEQFF.

The CDR3 sequence: CAWSGGTGNTEAFF. The CDR3 DNA follows: TGTGCCTGGAGTGGCGGGACTGGGAACACTGAAGCTTTCTTT. The J gene is TRBJ1-1, the V gene TRBV30, with a possible D match to TRBD1 (5 bases). V dropped 1 base and J dropped 1 base, with 10 bases sitting between them. In germline, CDR1 is GTSNPN, CDR2 SVGIG (reference sequence). The CDR3 extends over 14 amino acids.

The chain uses TRBV5-6 and TRBJ2-3; 10 positions match TRBD1. This CDR3 contains 15 residues. V lost 7 bases to trimming and J lost 3 bases; unmatched junction nucleotides: 8. Per the germline V gene, CDR1 is SGHDT and CDR2 is YYEEEE. CDR3 in amino acids: CASGLDRGRTDTQYF. CDR3 sequence (DNA): TGTGCCAGCGGATTGGACAGGGGGAGGACAGATACGCAGTATTTT. Combining the CDR3 with reference TRBV5-6 and TRBJ2-3 gives the whole variable domain DAGVTQSPTHLIKTRGQQVTLRCSPKSGHDTVSWYQQALGQGPQFIFQYYEEEERQRGNFPDRFSGHQFPNYSSELNVNALLLGDSALYLCASGLDRGRTDTQYFGPGTRLTVL.

This chain links TRBV19 with TRBJ1-3; D may be TRBD1 (5 bases). Trimming pared 4 bases from V and 2 bases from J, leaving 12 bases between. The CDR3 length is 15 residues. Germline CDR1 reads LNHDA; CDR2 reads SQIVND (reference sequence). CDR3 DNA: TGTGCCAGTAGTAAGGGGTCAGTAACTGGAAACACCATATATTTT. As protein: CASSKGSVTGNTIYF.